The 26 T cell receptor beta chains presented below share a single source sample, sequenced in a study of blood T cell repertoires in COVID-19. Repertoires were generated with immunoSEQ multiplex PCR, while TCRdb's copy carries only in-frame clones and drops some. Among 110,000 or so clones listed, about 85% were seen once. The sample taken for sequencing was peripheral blood. Source of these receptors: a man aged 50 or older with acute or convalescent COVID-19.

This chain connects TRBV7-3 to TRBJ2-7, with D tentatively TRBD2 (5 bases). With 6 bases removed from V and 4 bases from J, the gap between germline ends came to 13 bases. CDR3 length equals 13 residues. The V gene's germline CDR1 is SGHTA and CDR2 FQGTGA. CDR3 sequence (DNA): TGTGCCAGCAGTTCCCGGCCGGGATACGAGCAGTACTTC. Residues: CASSSRPGYEQYF.

This clone was detected a few times. This chain uses TRBV27 with TRBJ1-6, with TRBD1 as a possible D gene (6 bases). Trimming stripped 6 bases from V and 5 bases from J, with 17 bases between. Looked up from germline, CDR1 is MNHEY and CDR2 is SMNVEV (reference sequence). This CDR3 spans 16 amino acids. DNA for the CDR3: TGTGCCAGCAGCCCCGACAGGCTTGGGGATAATTCACCCCTCCACTTT. Translated, it gives CASSPDRLGDNSPLHF.

V gene TRBV5-5 combines with J gene TRBJ1-6; TRBD1 matches 7 bases. There are 14 residues in the CDR3. Trimming at V came to 0 bases and at J to 8 bases, leaving 2 bases not matched to a gene. Germline V gene data show CDR1 as SGHKS and CDR2 as YYEKEE (reference sequence). The CDR3 bases are TGTGCCAGCAGCTTGGGACAGGGCCATTCACCCCTCCACTTT. This translates into CASSLGQGHSPLHF.

The chain employs TRBV10-3 and TRBJ1-2; TRBD1 matches 8 bases. The germline V gene encodes CDR1 ENHRY and CDR2 SYGVKD. After removal of 6 bases from V and 7 bases from J, the junction contained 4 bases not matched to a gene. This CDR3 has 12 amino acids. The CDR3 DNA reads as TGTGCCATCAGAGATGACAGGGGTGGCTACACCTTC. Protein sequence: CAIRDDRGGYTF.

This clone was counted a few times. This chain uses TRBV4-1 with TRBJ2-3; D possibly corresponds to TRBD2 (6 bases). V lost 3 bases, J lost 2 bases, and 18 bases lay in between. The CDR3 spans 17 residues. CDR1 MGHRA and CDR2 YSYEKL come from the germline V gene. The CDR3 DNA follows: TGCGCCAGCAGCCACCATAATTTAGCGGAGCCCACAGATACGCAGTATTTT. Its protein product is CASSHHNLAEPTDTQYF.

The chain is built from TRBV5-1 and TRBJ1-2; perhaps TRBD1 as D (5 bases). The CDR3 extends over 15 amino acids. Germline V gene data show CDR1 as SGHRS and CDR2 as YFSETQ. V was clipped by 0 bases and J by 5 bases, with 14 bases between them. The CDR3 DNA follows: TGCGCCAGCAGCTTGGCCCCAGGGAAACAGTATGGCTACACCTTC. This codes for CASSLAPGKQYGYTF. The full variable domain, completed using reference TRBV5-1 and TRBJ1-2, is KAGVTQTPRYLIKTRGQQVTLSCSPISGHRSVSWYQQTPGQGLQFLFEYFSETQRNKGNFPGRFSGRQFSNSRSEMNVSTLELGDSALYLCASSLAPGKQYGYTFGSGTRLTVV.

The gene calls are TRBV19 and TRBJ1-3; 7 bases align to TRBD1. V lost 9 bases and J lost 0; bases outside the gene matches: 5. CDR1 is LNHDA, CDR2 SQIVND, per germline (reference sequence). The CDR3 runs 14 residues. CDR3 residues: CASTGDSSGNTIYF. The CDR3 DNA reads as TGTGCCAGCACAGGGGATTCCTCTGGAAACACCATATATTTT.

The chain employs TRBV11-2 and TRBJ1-2; D is unresolved. The V end was cut by 0 bases, the J end by 4 bases, with 9 bases between. CDR3 length: 14 residues. The V gene's germline CDR1 is SGHAT and CDR2 FQNNGV. The CDR3 nucleotides read TGTGCCAGCAGCTTAGATCCCGGTCGCTATGGCTACACCTTC. Its translation is CASSLDPGRYGYTF.

V usage is TRBV7-8 and J usage is TRBJ2-4, with a weak D call TRBD1 (8 bases). Trimming took off 2 bases at V and 3 bases at J, with 20 bases between the two ends. Germline CDR1 and CDR2: SGHVS and FQNEAQ. The CDR3 covers 18 residues. CDR3 residues: CASSLRDRSLADKNIQYF. The CDR3 DNA reads TGTGCCAGCAGCTTAAGGGACAGGTCCCTAGCGGACAAAAACATTCAGTACTTC.

This rearrangement joins TRBV2 to TRBJ1-5; D gene uncertain. V lost 2 bases and J lost 3, with 8 bases in between. This CDR3 has 14 residues. Germline V gives CDR1 SNHLY, CDR2 FYNNEI. In nucleotides, the CDR3 is TGTGCCAGCAGTGAACCGGGGTACAATCAGCCCCAGCATTTT. Translated, it gives CASSEPGYNQPQHF.

This CDR3 is CASSAGSLREQYF. The DNA for the CDR3 is TGTGCCAGCAGCGCCGGGTCCCTTCGGGAGCAGTACTTC. The rearrangement joins TRBV12-3 or TRBV12-4 to TRBJ2-7; D not certain. V dropped 6 bases and J dropped 7 bases, with 16 bases sitting between them. The CDR3 loop spans 13 amino acids.

This clone was seen a handful of times. The chain has TRBV19 and TRBJ1-4; D is undetermined. The CDR3 loop spans 14 amino acids. The V end was cut by 3 bases, the J end by 5 bases, with 10 bases between. Germline V gene data show CDR1 as LNHDA and CDR2 as SQIVND (reference sequence). This chain's CDR3 is CASSIAGRNEKLFF. The CDR3 DNA reads TGTGCCAGTAGTATCGCGGGCCGCAATGAAAAACTGTTTTTT.

This clone was counted once. The V gene is TRBV30, the J gene TRBJ1-1; 9 bases are shared with TRBD1. Per the germline V gene, CDR1 is GTSNPN and CDR2 is SVGIG (reference sequence). This CDR3 is 16 amino acids long. V shed 2 bases, J shed 1 base, and the junction held 8 bases outside the gene matches. CDR3 loop: CAWSLGGQGENTEAFF. The DNA for the CDR3 is TGTGCCTGGAGTTTAGGGGGACAGGGAGAGAACACTGAAGCTTTCTTT.

This sequence joins TRBV30 and TRBJ1-2, with a tentative D call TRBD1 (6 bases). This CDR3 has 15 amino acids. With 5 bases removed from V and 6 bases from J, the gap between germline ends came to 22 bases. From germline, CDR1 is GTSNPN and CDR2 SVGIG (reference sequence). Here the CDR3 reads CAWGDKRLVAHGYTF. The CDR3 DNA reads as TGTGCCTGGGGGGACAAAAGGTTGGTAGCACATGGCTACACCTTC. The full variable domain, rest sourced from reference TRBV30 and TRBJ1-2, is SQTIHQWPATLVQPVGSPLSLECTVEGTSNPNLYWYRQAAGRGLQLLFYSVGIGQISSEVPQNLSASRPQDRQFILSSKKLLLSDSGFYLCAWGDKRLVAHGYTFGSGTRLTVV.

The gene calls are TRBV30 and TRBJ1-1; D is undetermined. Germline CDR1 is GTSNPN and CDR2 is SVGIG (reference sequence). The ends were cut back, 1 base at V and 6 bases at J, with 9 bases in the middle. This CDR3 spans 12 amino acids. The CDR3 DNA is TGTGCCTGGAGTGGAGGCTTCGCTGAAGCTTTCTTT. Translation gives CAWSGGFAEAFF. Based on the CDR3 plus reference TRBV30 and TRBJ1-1, the full variable domain is SQTIHQWPATLVQPVGSPLSLECTVEGTSNPNLYWYRQAAGRGLQLLFYSVGIGQISSEVPQNLSASRPQDRQFILSSKKLLLSDSGFYLCAWSGGFAEAFFGQGTRLTVV.

This chain joins TRBV18 and TRBJ1-1; D not certain. Trimming took off 0 bases at V and 14 bases at J, with 22 bases between the two ends. Germline lookup yields CDR1 KGHSH and CDR2 LQKENI. CDR3 length equals 15 residues. The DNA of the CDR3 is TGTGCCAGCTCACCACCGTCACCCACAACCCAGACTTTCTTCTTT. This translates into CASSPPSPTTQTFFF.

Comments on this clone: Its ends do not fully match the called genes, so a read error is possible. The chain joins TRBV6-4 to TRBJ2-2, with a tentative D call TRBD2 (6 bases). The CDR3 extends over 14 amino acids. Germline loops: CDR1 MRHNA, CDR2 SNTAGT. This CDR3 reads CASRRLENIGELFF. The CDR3, as DNA: TGTGCCAGCAGACGACTAGAGAACATCGGGGAGCTGTTTTTT.

The chain couples TRBV9 to TRBJ2-2; D unclear. Germline V gene data show CDR1 as SGDLS and CDR2 as YYNGEE. CDR3 length equals 16 residues. Trimming cost V 0 bases and J 0 bases, with 9 bases left between them. CDR3 loop: CASSVDPATNTGELFF. Here the CDR3 DNA reads TGTGCCAGCAGCGTAGATCCAGCGACGAACACCGGGGAGCTGTTTTTT.

The chain couples TRBV28 to TRBJ1-2, with 8 nucleotides matching TRBD1. The CDR3 is 13 amino acids. Germline trimming cut 5 bases from V and 3 bases from J; bases unmatched to any gene: 2. Germline lookup yields CDR1 MDHEN and CDR2 SYDVKM. CDR3 sequence reads: CASSLQGDYGYTF. The CDR3 DNA is TGTGCCAGCAGTCTACAGGGGGACTATGGCTACACCTTC.

The genes are TRBV10-3 and TRBJ1-2; D is ambiguous. Per germline, CDR1 ENHRY and CDR2 SYGVKD. This CDR3 has 15 amino acids. Deletions cut 1 base from V and 8 bases from J, with 17 bases between. The CDR3 DNA is TGTGCCATCAGTGAGTTGGCGTCGGGGAGTAGGGGCTACACCTTC. Its protein product is CAISELASGSRGYTF.

The chain combines TRBV12-3 or TRBV12-4 with TRBJ1-4; no clear D gene. The V end lost 4 bases, the J end lost 8 bases, and 5 bases lay between the germline ends. The CDR3 extends over 11 amino acids. CDR3 in amino acids: CASSSGEKLFF. The CDR3 nucleotides read TGTGCCAGCAGTTCCGGGGAAAAACTGTTTTTT.

The chain combines TRBV2 with TRBJ1-2; 7 nucleotides line up with TRBD1. The germline V gene encodes CDR1 SNHLY and CDR2 FYNNEI. The V gene end was trimmed by 6 bases and the J gene end by 4 bases; junction bases not matched to a gene: 5. CDR3 size: 13 residues. DNA for the CDR3: TGTGCCAGCAGACCGACAGGGTTCTATGGCTACACCTTC. Translating gives CASRPTGFYGYTF.

The chain links TRBV2 to TRBJ2-1; 8 nucleotides line up with TRBD2. Looked up from germline, CDR1 is SNHLY and CDR2 is FYNNEI. Trimming at V came to 3 bases and at J to 2 bases, leaving 0 bases not matched to a gene. The length of the CDR3 is 14 residues. CDR3 sequence: CASSERGAYNEQFF. In DNA, the CDR3 is TGTGCCAGCAGTGAGCGGGGGGCCTACAATGAGCAGTTCTTC. The full variable domain, with the rest looked up from reference TRBV2 and TRBJ2-1, is EPEVTQTPSHQVTQMGQEVILRCVPISNHLYFYWYRQILGQKVEFLVSFYNNEISEKSEIFDDQFSVERPDGSNFTLKIRSTKLEDSAMYFCASSERGAYNEQFFGPGTRLTVL.

This chain joins TRBV19 and TRBJ2-1; D possibly corresponds to TRBD1 (5 bases). V gave up 4 bases and J gave up 7 bases, with 20 bases separating them. The CDR3 consists of 16 residues. Germline V gene sequence: CDR1 LNHDA, CDR2 SQIVND (reference sequence). DNA for the CDR3: TGTGCCAGTAGTACCGGTGCCGGGTTGGGGCAAAATGAGCAGTTCTTC. It is translated as CASSTGAGLGQNEQFF.

This clone was found once. This CDR3 reads CASSPRTLFYNEQFF. CDR3 DNA: TGTGCCAGCTCACCGCGTACTCTATTCTACAATGAGCAGTTCTTC. J is TRBJ2-1 and V is TRBV18, with D hard to call. Trimming stripped 3 bases from V and 3 bases from J, with 12 bases between. CDR3 length: 15 amino acids. CDR1 is KGHSH and CDR2 is LQKENI in the germline V gene.

The V and J genes are TRBV29-1 and TRBJ1-1; D is uncertain. The CDR3 totals 11 residues. Germline V gene sequence: CDR1 SQVTM, CDR2 ANQGSEA. Trimming removed 7 bases from V and 3 bases from J, with 9 bases in between. In nucleotides, the CDR3 is TGCAGCGCCATAGAATACACTGAAGCTTTCTTT. Amino acid sequence: CSAIEYTEAFF. Full variable domain (outside the CDR3, taken from reference TRBV29-1 and TRBJ1-1): SAVISQKPSRDICQRGTSLTIQCQVDSQVTMMFWYRQQPGQSLTLIATANQGSEATYESGFVIDKFPISRPNLTFSTLTVSNMSPEDSSIYLCSAIEYTEAFFGQGTRLTVV.